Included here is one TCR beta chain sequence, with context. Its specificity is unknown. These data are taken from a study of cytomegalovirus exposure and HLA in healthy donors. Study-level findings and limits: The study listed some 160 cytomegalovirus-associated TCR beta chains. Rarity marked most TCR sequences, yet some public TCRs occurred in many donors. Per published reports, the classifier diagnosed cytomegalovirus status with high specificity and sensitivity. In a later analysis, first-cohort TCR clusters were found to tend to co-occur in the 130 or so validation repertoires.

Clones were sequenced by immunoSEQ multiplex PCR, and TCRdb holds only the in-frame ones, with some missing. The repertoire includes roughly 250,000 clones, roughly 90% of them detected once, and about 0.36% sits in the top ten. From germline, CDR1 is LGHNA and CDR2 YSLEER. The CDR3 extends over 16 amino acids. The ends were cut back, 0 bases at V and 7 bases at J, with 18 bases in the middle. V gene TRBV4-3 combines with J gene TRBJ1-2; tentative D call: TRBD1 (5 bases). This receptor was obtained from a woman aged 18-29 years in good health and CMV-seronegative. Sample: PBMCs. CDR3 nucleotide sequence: TGCGCCAGCAGCCAAGAAATGGGCCTTAGGGGCGGTGGCTACACCTTC. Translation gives CASSQEMGLRGGGYTF.